This entry features one TCR beta chain sequence. TCRdb's copy holds only in-frame clones and misses some; the assay was immunoSEQ multiplex PCR. The table records 10,000 to 13,000 clones, around nine tenths of them present only once. Specified time point: week 3, after first cycle of checkpoint inhibitor. The sample originates from a study of blood T cell dynamics during melanoma immunotherapy. Trimming left V 0 bases short and J 2 bases short, with 14 bases between. In germline, CDR1 is SGDLS, CDR2 YYNGEE. The CDR3 covers 16 residues. The source of this sequence is a human donor with melanoma. The chain couples TRBV9 to TRBJ1-2, with a tentative D call TRBD1 (6 bases). The specimen was blood, collected from a patient treated with checkpoint blockade. Here the CDR3 DNA reads TGTGCCAGCAGCGTAGGAGGAGCCACAGGGAACTATGGCTACACCTTC. Its protein is CASSVGGATGNYGYTF.